This T cell receptor (beta chain) was sequenced in a study of T-cell reconstitution after alpha-beta-depleted transplantation in children (TCRdb year 2016). Notes on the research overall: The study quantitatively tracked T-cell immune reconstitution after TCRalphabeta/CD19-depleted allogeneic hematopoietic cell transplantation in children using TCR repertoire profiling.

This clonotype was recorded at least ten times. No cognate antigen has been identified for it. Qualities for individual bases were not recorded, and no much larger clone is one base off. The library was built by means of PCR. TCRdb names Illumina HiSeq 2500 as the instrument used. To normalize quantification of the TCRbeta repertoire, the TCR libraries were built with molecular barcoding that relied on unique molecular identifiers. The raw public data were reprocessed by TCRdb itself: fastp quality trimming at Q25, MiXCR clonotype calling, in-frame beta chains only. Rows with a matching CDR3 protein are joined into one entry that keeps the most common DNA and genes. This sample has over 70,000 distinct CDR3 sequences in its table, and approximately 12% of those were observed once. Jointly, the top ten make up roughly 14% of the sample. Sequences SGHRS (CDR1) and YFSETQ (CDR2) are obtained from the germline V gene. Trimming removed 0 bases from V and 0 bases from J, leaving 4 bases between the germline ends. From its cysteine to its phenylalanine, the CDR3 spans 15 amino acids. CDR3 DNA only is kept here, 45 bases in frame from base 1.

Sequenced here: PBMCs from the stem cell graft donor, sampled from the stem cell graft. Recombination connected TRBV5-1 to TRBJ2-6; no D gene call is confident. This TCR was sampled from a human donor who donated a stem cell graft to a child with inherited bone marrow failure. The CDR3 protein: CASSLGASGANVLTF. The sequenced DNA: TGCGCCAGCAGCTTGGGGGCCTCTGGGGCCAACGTCCTGACTTTC.